This T cell receptor (beta chain) was captured in a study of CD8 T cells in Susac syndrome. Looking at the study overall: Within the group of sequenced Susac syndrome patients, five or six had active disease and about 8 were in remission. The Susac syndrome patients were therapy-naive, on corticosteroids, or on intravenous immunoglobulin alone at blood draw.

A quantity of about 0.5 to 1 ug RNA underwent reverse transcription using random hexamers. Multiplex PCR with immunoSEQ amplified the TCR beta CDR3 across 54 Vbeta and 13 Jbeta. TCRdb redid the calling of the immunoSEQ multiplex PCR reads with MiXCR, one entry per CDR3 protein. The top ten hold about 0.99% of the sample, which has 65,000 to 95,000 distinct CDR3 sequences, over 85% seen once. Study observations and caveats: Acknowledgment was made by the study that its TCR sequencing and HLA analysis involved a relatively small number of individuals.

Points on this clonotype: Its antigen is not known.

Per the germline V gene, CDR1 is SQVTM and CDR2 is ANQGSEA. The V and J ends lost 0 bases and 3 bases, in that order; junction bases with no gene match: 7. The CDR3 is 17 amino acids. The gene calls are TRBV29-1 and TRBJ2-2; 10 positions match TRBD1. This clonotype originated in a human donor with Susac syndrome. Sequencing was carried out using CD8+ T cells from PBMCs. CDR3 DNA sequence: TGCAGCGTTGAAGATCCGGGGGACAGGGGCTACACCGGGGAGCTGTTTTTT. It codes for CSVEDPGDRGYTGELFF.